The 2 T cell receptor beta chains below come from one sample, sequenced in a study of beta chain features in type 1 diabetes. Every bit of the isolated RNA underwent reverse transcription, so sequencing read expressed TCRB transcripts. Using immunoSEQ multiplex PCR, the repertoire was profiled, and TCRdb retains in-frame clones only, with some absent. The profile shows some 300,000 clones, 8% of them singletons. Sequenced sample: central memory CD4+ T cells from blood. These receptors originate from a woman aged 18-29 years in good health.

In this sample, this clone turned up a few times. CDR3 sequence: CASSVTNSRSGNTIYF. The DNA of the CDR3 is TGTGCCAGCAGCGTTACGAACTCCCGCTCTGGAAACACCATATATTTT. The genes are TRBV9 and TRBJ1-3; D gene uncertain. CDR1 is SGDLS, CDR2 YYNGEE, per germline. The CDR3 length is 16 residues. V was trimmed by 2 bases and J by 0 bases, leaving 12 bases between them.

CDR3 nucleotides: TGTGCCAGCAGCTTTATAGGGCTTAACACTGAAGCTTTCTTT. This encodes CASSFIGLNTEAFF. The chain links TRBV7-2 to TRBJ1-1; D gene unclear. The CDR3 is made up of 14 amino acids. Germline CDR1 is SGHTA and CDR2 is FQGNSA. The germline V and J ends were trimmed by 3 bases and 2 bases, with 10 bases remaining between them.